A single sample is the source of the 10 T cell receptor beta chains below, sequenced in a study of CD8 T cells in ankylosing spondylitis (dated by TCRdb to the late 2010s). Their cognate antigens are unknown. On the study overall, not on this receptor specifically: A TCR beta motif made up of several highly homologous amino acid variants appeared to be characteristic of blood from ankylosing spondylitis patients.

Library prep was done by 5' RACE. Data came from an Illumina HiSeq 2500. Using fastp at Q25 and MiXCR, TCRdb reprocessed the public reads and kept productive beta chains. Rows with a matching CDR3 protein are joined into one entry that keeps the most common DNA and genes. Within this sample are approximately 440,000 distinct CDR3 sequences, with about 15% of them counted one time only. Approximately 0.97% of the sample lies in the top ten. The specimen was blood, either unsorted or a sorted T cell fraction (not recorded which). The origin of the receptors is a male donor with ankylosing spondylitis.

This clonotype has just a few counts. This chain links TRBV12-3 or TRBV12-4 with TRBJ2-1; 9 nucleotides line up with TRBD2. After removal of 2 bases from V and 5 bases from J, the junction contained 7 bases not matched to a gene. CDR3 length: 16 amino acids. The CDR3 sequence is CASSLRPGLAHNEQFF. CDR3 coding DNA: TGTGCCAGCAGTTTAAGACCGGGACTAGCACACAATGAGCAGTTCTTC.

This clonotype was counted between two and nine times. V is TRBV7-2 and J is TRBJ1-2; possible D gene TRBD1, 5 bases. The V and J ends lost 3 bases and 2 bases respectively, with 10 bases between them. Per germline, CDR1 SGHTA and CDR2 FQGNSA. This CDR3 has 14 amino acids. The CDR3 bases are TGTGCCAGCAGCTTGGATTGGGGGAACTATGGCTACACCTTC. This translates into CASSLDWGNYGYTF.

J is TRBJ2-1 and V is TRBV28, with D perhaps matching TRBD2 (5 bases). The germline V and J ends were trimmed by 9 bases and 8 bases, with 17 bases remaining between them. In germline, CDR1 is MDHEN, CDR2 SYDVKM. CDR3 length: 13 amino acids. CDR3 residues: CASEGILRDEQFF. In DNA, the CDR3 is TGTGCCAGTGAGGGTATTCTCCGCGATGAGCAGTTCTTC.

The chain recombines TRBV4-3 with TRBJ1-3, with D perhaps matching TRBD1 (6 bases). The CDR3 has 14 amino acids. Trimming took 5 bases from V and 2 from J, leaving 10 bases between them. From germline, CDR1 is LGHNA and CDR2 YSLEER. The CDR3 DNA reads as TGCGCCAGCAGCTTAGGGGGGCCTGGAAACACCATATATTTT. The encoded protein is CASSLGGPGNTIYF.

This clonotype was detected a few times. This sequence joins TRBV7-2 and TRBJ2-7; a possible D gene is TRBD2 (7 bases). The CDR3 totals 15 residues. The V end was cut by 1 base, the J end by 4 bases, with 14 bases between. The germline V gene has CDR1 SGHTA and CDR2 FQGNSA. CDR3 DNA sequence: TGTGCCAGCAGCTTAGGGGGGGGCTCCGGGTACGAGCAGTACTTC. As protein: CASSLGGGSGYEQYF.

This clonotype was found a few times. V usage is TRBV4-3 and J usage is TRBJ2-1, with D perhaps assigned TRBD1 or TRBD2 (6 bases each). The CDR3 has 17 amino acids. V was trimmed by 8 bases and J by 1 base, leaving 21 bases between them. Germline values: CDR1 LGHNA, CDR2 YSLEER. The CDR3 DNA is TGCGCCAGCCCCCCAAGGGGGGAACTGGGATCCTACAATGAGCAGTTCTTC. It yields the protein CASPPRGELGSYNEQFF.

The V call is TRBV5-1, the J call TRBJ1-1; TRBD1 matches at 9 bases. The germline gives CDR1 SGHRS, CDR2 YFSETQ. V gave up 4 bases and J gave up 5 bases; unmatched junction bases: 9. The CDR3 is 15 residues long. For the CDR3, the DNA is TGCGCCAGCAGCAACAACAGGGGGCGAGAAACTGAAGCTTTCTTT. This encodes CASSNNRGRETEAFF.

This clonotype was observed a few times. The gene calls are TRBV4-1 and TRBJ2-3, with D perhaps matching TRBD1 or TRBD2 (5 bases each). The CDR3 is made up of 15 amino acids. The germline V and J ends were trimmed by 0 bases and 4 bases, with 11 bases remaining between them. Germline assignment: CDR1 MGHRA and CDR2 YSYEKL. The CDR3 region is CASSQDWGSADTQYF. CDR3 DNA sequence: TGCGCCAGCAGCCAAGATTGGGGGAGTGCAGATACGCAGTATTTT.

The J gene is TRBJ1-1, the V gene TRBV7-3; 7 nucleotides match TRBD1. Unmatched junction bases numbered 7, after V lost 5 bases and J lost 4 bases. There are 14 residues in the CDR3. The V gene's germline CDR1 is SGHTA and CDR2 FQGTGA. CDR3 loop: CASSLDRAPTEAFF. The CDR3 region has the DNA TGTGCCAGCAGCCTTGACAGGGCCCCCACTGAAGCTTTCTTT.

The chain links TRBV3-1 to TRBJ2-3; D may match TRBD1 or TRBD2 (5 bases each). Germline V gene data show CDR1 as LGHDT and CDR2 as YNNKEL (reference sequence). This CDR3 is 14 amino acids long. V was trimmed by 1 base and J by 5 bases, leaving 10 bases between them. CDR3 nucleotide sequence: TGTGCCAGCAGCCAAGCTGAGAGGGGAGATACGCAGTATTTT. This translates into CASSQAERGDTQYF.